This TCR beta chain is from a study of spatial heterogeneity in lung cancer. TCRdb re-called the 5' RACE reads with MiXCR, one entry per CDR3 protein. The table includes about 38,000 distinct CDR3 sequences, roughly 8% detected once. The table lists this clonotype with many counts. Time point indicated: sample taken at primary tumor resection. Frozen PBMC, nontumor lung or tumor provided whole RNA, which was sequenced unsorted. A total of over 70 untreated early-stage non-small cell lung cancer patients served as donors. CDR1 is GTSNPN and CDR2 is SVGIG in the germline V gene (reference sequence). The CDR3 is 16 residues long. Trimming stripped 0 bases from V and 4 bases from J, with 18 bases between.

The chain joins TRBV30 to TRBJ1-1; D possibly corresponds to TRBD1 (5 bases). The sequence derives from a male donor with early-stage non-small cell lung cancer. Sample: PBMCs, taken at surgery. The DNA of the CDR3 is TGTGCCTGGAGTGTATCCGGGACCTCCGGAGCCACTGAAGCTTTCTTT. The encoded protein is CAWSVSGTSGATEAFF.